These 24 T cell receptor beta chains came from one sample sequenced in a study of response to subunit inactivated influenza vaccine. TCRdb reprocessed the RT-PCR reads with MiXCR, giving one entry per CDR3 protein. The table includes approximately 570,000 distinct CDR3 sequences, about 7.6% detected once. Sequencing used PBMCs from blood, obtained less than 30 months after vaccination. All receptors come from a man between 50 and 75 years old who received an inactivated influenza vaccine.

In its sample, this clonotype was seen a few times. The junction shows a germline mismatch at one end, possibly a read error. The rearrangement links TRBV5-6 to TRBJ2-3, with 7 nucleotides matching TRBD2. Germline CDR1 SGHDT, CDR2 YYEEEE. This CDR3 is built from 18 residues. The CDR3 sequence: CASSPGRGTALLTDTPYF. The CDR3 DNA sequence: TGTGCCAGCAGCCCGGGGCGGGGGACCGCCCTCCTCACAGATACGCCGTATTTT.

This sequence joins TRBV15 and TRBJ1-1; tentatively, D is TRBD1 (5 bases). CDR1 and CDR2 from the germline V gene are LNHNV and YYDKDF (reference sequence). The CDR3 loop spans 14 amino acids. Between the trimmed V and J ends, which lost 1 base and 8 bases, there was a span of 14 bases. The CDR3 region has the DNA TGTGCCACCAGCAGAGCGGGCCAGGGCGTCGAAGCTTTCTTT. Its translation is CATSRAGQGVEAFF. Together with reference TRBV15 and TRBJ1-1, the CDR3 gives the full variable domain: DAMVIQNPRYQVTQFGKPVTLSCSQTLNHNVMYWYQQKSSQAPKLLFHYYDKDFNNEADTPDNFQSRRPNTSFCFLDIRSPGLGDTAMYLCATSRAGQGVEAFFGQGTRLTVV.

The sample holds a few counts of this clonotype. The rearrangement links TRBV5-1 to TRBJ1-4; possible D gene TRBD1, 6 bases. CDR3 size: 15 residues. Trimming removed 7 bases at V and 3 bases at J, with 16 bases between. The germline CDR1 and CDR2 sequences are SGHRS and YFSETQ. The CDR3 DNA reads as TGCGCCAGCGGTCGAGGGACAACTGCTAATGAAAAACTGTTTTTT. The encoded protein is CASGRGTTANEKLFF. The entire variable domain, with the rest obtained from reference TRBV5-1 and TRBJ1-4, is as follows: KAGVTQTPRYLIKTRGQQVTLSCSPISGHRSVSWYQQTPGQGLQFLFEYFSETQRNKGNFPGRFSGRQFSNSRSEMNVSTLELGDSALYLCASGRGTTANEKLFFGSGTQLSVL.

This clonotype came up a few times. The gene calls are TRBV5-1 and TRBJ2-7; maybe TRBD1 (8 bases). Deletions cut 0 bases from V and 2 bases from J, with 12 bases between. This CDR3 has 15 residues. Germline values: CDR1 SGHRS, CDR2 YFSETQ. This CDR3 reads CASSLDRGGPYEQYF. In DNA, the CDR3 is TGCGCCAGCAGCTTGGACAGGGGGGGGCCCTACGAGCAGTACTTC.

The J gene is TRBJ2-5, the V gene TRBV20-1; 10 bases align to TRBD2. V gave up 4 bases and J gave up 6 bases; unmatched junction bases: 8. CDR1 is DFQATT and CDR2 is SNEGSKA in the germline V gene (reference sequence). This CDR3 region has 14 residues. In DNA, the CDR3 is TGCAGTGCTAAGGCTAGCGGGAGAGTCAAGACCCAGTACTTC. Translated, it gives CSAKASGRVKTQYF.

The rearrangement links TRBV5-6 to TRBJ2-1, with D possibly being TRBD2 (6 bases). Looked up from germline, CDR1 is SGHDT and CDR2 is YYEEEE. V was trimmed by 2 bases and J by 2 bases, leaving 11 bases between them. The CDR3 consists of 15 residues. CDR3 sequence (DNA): TGTGCCAGCAGCTTCGGGAGACGGACCTACAATGAGCAGTTCTTC. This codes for CASSFGRRTYNEQFF.

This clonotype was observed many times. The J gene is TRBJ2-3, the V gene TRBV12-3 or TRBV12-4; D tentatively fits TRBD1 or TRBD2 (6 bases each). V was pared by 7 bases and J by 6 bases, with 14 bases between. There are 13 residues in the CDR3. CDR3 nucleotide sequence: TGTGCCAGCACCTTTAGGGGGGTGGATACGCAGTATTTT. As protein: CASTFRGVDTQYF.

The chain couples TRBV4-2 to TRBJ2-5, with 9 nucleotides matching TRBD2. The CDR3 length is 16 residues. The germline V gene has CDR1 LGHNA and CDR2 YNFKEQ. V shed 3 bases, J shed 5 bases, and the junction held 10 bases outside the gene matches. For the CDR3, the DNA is TGTGCCAGCAGCCAGGGCGGGGGGGGATTAGTTGAGACCCAGTACTTC. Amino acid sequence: CASSQGGGGLVETQYF.

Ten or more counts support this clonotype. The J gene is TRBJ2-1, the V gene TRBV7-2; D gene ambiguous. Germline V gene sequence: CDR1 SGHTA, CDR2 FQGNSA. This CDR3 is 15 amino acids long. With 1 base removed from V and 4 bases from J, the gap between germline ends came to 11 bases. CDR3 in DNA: TGTGCCAGCAGCTTAGAACACTCGCGGTACAATGAGCAGTTCTTC. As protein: CASSLEHSRYNEQFF.

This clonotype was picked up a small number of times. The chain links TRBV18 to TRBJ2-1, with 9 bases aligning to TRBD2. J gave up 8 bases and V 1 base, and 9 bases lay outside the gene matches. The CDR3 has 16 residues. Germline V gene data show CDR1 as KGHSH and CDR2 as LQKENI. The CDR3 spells CASSPRFRGRVDEQFF. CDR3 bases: TGTGCCAGCTCACCACGATTTCGCGGGAGGGTTGATGAGCAGTTCTTC.

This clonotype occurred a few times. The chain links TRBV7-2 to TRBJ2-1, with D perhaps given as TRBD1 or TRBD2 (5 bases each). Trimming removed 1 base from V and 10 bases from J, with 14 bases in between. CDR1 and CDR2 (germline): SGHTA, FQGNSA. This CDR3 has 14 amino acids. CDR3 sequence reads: CASSLVGTGPEQFF. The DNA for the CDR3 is TGTGCCAGCAGCTTAGTGGGGACGGGTCCCGAGCAGTTCTTC.

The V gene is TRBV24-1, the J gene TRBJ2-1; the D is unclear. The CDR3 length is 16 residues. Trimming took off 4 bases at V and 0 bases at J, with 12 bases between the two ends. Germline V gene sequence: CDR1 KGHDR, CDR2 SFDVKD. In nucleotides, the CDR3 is TGTGCCACCAGTGAGAGTAGGCCGAGCTCCTACAATGAGCAGTTCTTC. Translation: CATSESRPSSYNEQFF.

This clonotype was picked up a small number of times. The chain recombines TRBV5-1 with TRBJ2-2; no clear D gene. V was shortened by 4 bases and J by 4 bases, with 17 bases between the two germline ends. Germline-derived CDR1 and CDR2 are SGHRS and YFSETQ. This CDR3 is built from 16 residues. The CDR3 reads CASSPRPTPGTGELFF. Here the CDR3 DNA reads TGCGCCAGCAGCCCACGACCTACACCGGGCACCGGGGAGCTGTTTTTT. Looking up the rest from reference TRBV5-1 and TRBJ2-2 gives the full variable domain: KAGVTQTPRYLIKTRGQQVTLSCSPISGHRSVSWYQQTPGQGLQFLFEYFSETQRNKGNFPGRFSGRQFSNSRSEMNVSTLELGDSALYLCASSPRPTPGTGELFFGEGSRLTVL.

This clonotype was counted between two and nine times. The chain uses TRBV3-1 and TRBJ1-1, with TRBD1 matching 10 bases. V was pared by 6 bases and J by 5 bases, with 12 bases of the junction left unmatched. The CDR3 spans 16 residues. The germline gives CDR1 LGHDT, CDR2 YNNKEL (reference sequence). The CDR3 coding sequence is TGTGCCAGCAGTCCTGAACTGACAGGGGGCGCGACTGAAGCTTTCTTT. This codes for CASSPELTGGATEAFF. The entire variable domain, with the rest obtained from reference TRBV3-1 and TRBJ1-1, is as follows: DTAVSQTPKYLVTQMGNDKSIKCEQNLGHDTMYWYKQDSKKFLKIMFSYNNKELIINETVPNRFSPKSPDKAHLNLHINSLELGDSAVYFCASSPELTGGATEAFFGQGTRLTVV.

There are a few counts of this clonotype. The CDR3 here is CASSRDGLSNYGYTF. In DNA form, the CDR3 reads TGTGCCAGCAGCCGGGACGGATTATCCAACTATGGCTACACCTTC. The chain uses TRBV6-1 and TRBJ1-2, with D maybe TRBD1 (5 bases). The length of the CDR3 is 15 residues. Germline V CDR1 and CDR2: MNHNS, SASEGT. Trimming pared 6 bases from V and 2 bases from J, leaving 16 bases between.

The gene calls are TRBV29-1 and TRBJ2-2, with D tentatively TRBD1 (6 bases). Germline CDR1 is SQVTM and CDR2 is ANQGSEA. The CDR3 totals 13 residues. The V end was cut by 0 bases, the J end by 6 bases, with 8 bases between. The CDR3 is CSVEDEGAGELFF. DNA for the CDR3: TGCAGCGTTGAAGATGAGGGGGCCGGGGAGCTGTTTTTT.

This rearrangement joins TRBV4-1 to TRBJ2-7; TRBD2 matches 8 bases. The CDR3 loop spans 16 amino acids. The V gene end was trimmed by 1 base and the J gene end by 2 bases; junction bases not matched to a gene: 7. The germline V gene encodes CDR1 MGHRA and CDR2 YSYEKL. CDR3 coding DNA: TGCGCCAGCAGCCAAGGACCTCCTAGCGGGCCCTACGAGCAGTACTTC. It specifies CASSQGPPSGPYEQYF.

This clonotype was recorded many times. CDR3 in amino acids: CASTRTASKQFF. CDR3 nucleotides: TGTGCCAGCACCCGGACGGCTTCTAAGCAGTTCTTC. This chain connects TRBV28 to TRBJ2-1; the D is unclear. The CDR3 spans 12 residues. Germline CDR1 and CDR2: MDHEN and SYDVKM. Trimming removed 7 bases at V and 11 bases at J, with 15 bases between.

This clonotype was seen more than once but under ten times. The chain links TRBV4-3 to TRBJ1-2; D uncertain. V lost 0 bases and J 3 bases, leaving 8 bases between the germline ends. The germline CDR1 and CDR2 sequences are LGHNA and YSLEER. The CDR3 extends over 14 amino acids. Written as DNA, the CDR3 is TGCGCCAGCAGCCAAGAGGCCCGGGACTATGGCTACACCTTC. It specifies CASSQEARDYGYTF.

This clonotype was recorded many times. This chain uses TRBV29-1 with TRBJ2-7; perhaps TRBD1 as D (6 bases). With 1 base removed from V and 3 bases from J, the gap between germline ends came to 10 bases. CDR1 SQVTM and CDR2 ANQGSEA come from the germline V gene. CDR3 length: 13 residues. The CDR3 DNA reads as TGCAGCGTTGAAGGACAGGCAGGCTACGAGCAGTACTTC. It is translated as CSVEGQAGYEQYF.

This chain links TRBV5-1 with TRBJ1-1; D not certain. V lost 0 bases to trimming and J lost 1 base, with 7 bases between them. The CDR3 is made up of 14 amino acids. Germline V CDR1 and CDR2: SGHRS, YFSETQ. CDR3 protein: CASSLEIRNTEAFF. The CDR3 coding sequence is TGCGCCAGCAGCTTGGAAATAAGGAACACTGAAGCTTTCTTT. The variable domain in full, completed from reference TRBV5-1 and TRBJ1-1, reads KAGVTQTPRYLIKTRGQQVTLSCSPISGHRSVSWYQQTPGQGLQFLFEYFSETQRNKGNFPGRFSGRQFSNSRSEMNVSTLELGDSALYLCASSLEIRNTEAFFGQGTRLTVV.

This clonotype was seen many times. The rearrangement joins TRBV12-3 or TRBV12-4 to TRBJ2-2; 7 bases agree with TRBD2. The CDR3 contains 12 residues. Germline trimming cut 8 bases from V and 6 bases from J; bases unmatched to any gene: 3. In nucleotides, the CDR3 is TGTGCCAGCGGACTAGTACCCGGGGAGCTGTTTTTT. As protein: CASGLVPGELFF.

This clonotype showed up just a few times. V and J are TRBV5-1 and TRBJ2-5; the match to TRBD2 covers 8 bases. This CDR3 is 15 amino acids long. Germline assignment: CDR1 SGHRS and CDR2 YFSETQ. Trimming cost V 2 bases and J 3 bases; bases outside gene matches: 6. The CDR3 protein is CASSFQGLGKETQYF. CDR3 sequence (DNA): TGCGCCAGCAGCTTCCAGGGACTAGGGAAAGAGACCCAGTACTTC.

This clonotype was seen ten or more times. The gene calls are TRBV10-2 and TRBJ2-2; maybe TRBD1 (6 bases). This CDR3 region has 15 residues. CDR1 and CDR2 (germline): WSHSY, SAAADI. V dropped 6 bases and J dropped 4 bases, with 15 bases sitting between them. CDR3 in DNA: TGCGCCAGCAGGGCGACAGGTTCTATCACCGGGGAGCTGTTTTTT. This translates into CASRATGSITGELFF.